These T cell receptor beta chains were read from a single sample in a study of cytomegalovirus exposure and HLA in healthy donors. TCRdb's table, derived via immunoSEQ multiplex PCR, lists solely in-frame clones and lacks some. Of 210,000 or so clones in the sample, about 80% are singletons; the top ten hold 0.55% to 0.7%. The sequenced sample was PBMCs. These receptors were collected from a woman between 40 and 55 years old in good health and CMV-seronegative. Both conserved end residues are part of each CDR3. The D gene is left open where the match is weak. Only some rows state a clone size, as once, few, many or a class for expanded clones.

D gene	CDR3 length	clone size	V gene	J gene	CDR3 DNA	CDR3 protein
TRBD2	15	-	TRBV19	TRBJ2-1	TGTGCCAGTAACCTTAGAGCGGGGGCCTACAATGAGCAGTTCTTC	CASNLRAGAYNEQFF
-	15	-	TRBV4-1	TRBJ1-1	TGCGCCAGCAGCCATCTTGGGAGGGGTAGCACTGAAGCTTTCTTT	CASSHLGRGSTEAFF
TRBD1	14	-	TRBV19	TRBJ1-5	TGTGCCAGTAGTATCACAGGGGAAGGTCAGCCCCAGCATTTT	CASSITGEGQPQHF
-	14	-	TRBV2	TRBJ2-7	TGTGCCAGCAGCCAGGGGCCCCCTTCCTACGAGCAGTACTTC	CASSQGPPSYEQYF
-	14	-	TRBV18	TRBJ2-7	TGTGCCAGCTCACCAATGCAGGGGAGGGGCGAGCAGTACTTC	CASSPMQGRGEQYF
TRBD1	12	-	TRBV7-9	TRBJ1-6	TGTTCCAGCAGCTTAGCGGACAGGACGCTCGTCTTT	CSSSLADRTLVF
-	12	-	TRBV6-5	TRBJ1-1	TGTGCCAGCAGTACGGACAATCTGCAAGCTTTCTTT	CASSTDNLQAFF
-	13	-	TRBV19	TRBJ1-1	TGTGCCAGTAGTATAGGTGGAGTATTTGAAGCTTTCTTT	CASSIGGVFEAFF
TRBD1	14	-	TRBV4-1	TRBJ1-1	TGCGCCAGCAGCCCCCGGACAGGGTACACTGAAGCTTTCTTT	CASSPRTGYTEAFF
-	13	once	TRBV5-1	TRBJ2-5	TGCGCCAGCAGCTTGGGAGCGGAAGAGACCCAGTACTTC	CASSLGAEETQYF
TRBD2	15	-	TRBV7-2	TRBJ2-7	TGTGCCAGCAGCTTAAACGGGGGGAAACCCTACGAGCAGTACTTC	CASSLNGGKPYEQYF
-	15	-	TRBV25-1	TRBJ1-2	TGTGCCAGCAGTGAATATACAGGGCAATTCTATGGCTACACCTTC	CASSEYTGQFYGYTF
-	12	-	TRBV18	TRBJ2-2	TGTGCCATCCCACGAGACACCGGGGAGCTGTTTTTT	CAIPRDTGELFF
TRBD1	15	-	TRBV5-4	TRBJ1-6	TGTGCCAGCAGCGCGTCGACAGGGCCTAATTCACCCCTCCACTTT	CASSASTGPNSPLHF
TRBD2	14	-	TRBV9	TRBJ2-7	TGTGCCAGCAGCGCCGTGGGACTAGCCAACGAGCAGTACTTC	CASSAVGLANEQYF
-	16	-	TRBV18	TRBJ1-3	TGTGCCAGCTCAACGGGACAAATCTACTCTGGAAACACCATATATTTT	CASSTGQIYSGNTIYF
TRBD1	14	few	TRBV30	TRBJ1-1	TGTGCCTGGAGCTTAACAGGGGCGCTGGCTGAAGCTTTCTTT	CAWSLTGALAEAFF
-	13	-	TRBV23-1	TRBJ2-5	TGCGCCAGCACCCTGGACAGAAAAGAGACCCAGTACTTC	CASTLDRKETQYF
-	15	-	TRBV11-3	TRBJ2-7	TGTGCCAGCAGCTTAGAGAGGGGGACGACCTACGAGCAGTACTTC	CASSLERGTTYEQYF
-	15	-	TRBV5-1	TRBJ1-1	TGCGCCAGCAGCTTGGGGGGGGGCTATTGGACTGAAGCTTTCTTT	CASSLGGGYWTEAFF
TRBD1	18	-	TRBV10-3	TRBJ2-7	TGTGCCATCAGTGAGGGGGGGACAGGGGGCTCCCTTGCGTACGAGCAGTACTTC	CAISEGGTGGSLAYEQYF
-	11	few	TRBV6-6	TRBJ2-7	TGTGCCAGCAGTAGCTTTTACGAGCAGTACTTC	CASSSFYEQYF
-	14	-	TRBV7-6	TRBJ2-2	TGTGCCAGCAGCTTGACAGCGAACACCGGGGAGCTGTTTTTT	CASSLTANTGELFF
-	11	-	TRBV11-3	TRBJ2-2	TGTGCCAGCAGCTTAGACTCCGAGCTGTTTTTT	CASSLDSELFF
-	12	-	TRBV18	TRBJ1-1	TGTGCCAGCTCACCCTCCGACACTGAAGCTTTCTTT	CASSPSDTEAFF
TRBD2	14	-	TRBV7-3	TRBJ2-5	TGTGCCAGCAGCCCTAGCGGGGGGGTTGAGACCCAGTACTTC	CASSPSGGVETQYF
-	17	-	TRBV14	TRBJ2-7	TGTGCCAGCGGAAAAGGAACCCTACGAATGGGAGCCTACGAGCAGTACTTC	CASGKGTLRMGAYEQYF
TRBD2	15	-	TRBV28	TRBJ2-7	TGTGCCAGCAGTTTACGCGGGGGGGCCTCCTACGAGCAGTACTTC	CASSLRGGASYEQYF
-	14	-	TRBV14	TRBJ2-7	TGTGCCAGCAGCCGTCGGGGGGCGGAGCTCGAGCAGTACTTC	CASSRRGAELEQYF
-	14	-	TRBV6-1	TRBJ1-2	TGTGCCAGCAGTGGAGGTTTATCGTACTATGGCTACACCTTC	CASSGGLSYYGYTF
-	15	few	TRBV6-1	TRBJ1-3	TGTGCCAGCAGTGAAGCCGTCGGTCTACGGAACACCATATATTTT	CASSEAVGLRNTIYF
-	16	-	TRBV7-3	TRBJ2-2	TGTGCCAGCAGCTTAACGTTCTGGGGAGGATCCGGGGAGCTGTTTTTT	CASSLTFWGGSGELFF
TRBD2	16	-	TRBV27	TRBJ2-7	TGTGCCAGCAGTCCTAGCGGGGGGCTACTCCCCTACGAGCAGTACTTC	CASSPSGGLLPYEQYF
-	14	-	TRBV14	TRBJ2-1	TGTGCCAGCAGCCAGACAGGCGGTTGGGATGAGCAGTTCTTC	CASSQTGGWDEQFF
-	14	few	TRBV6-5	TRBJ1-6	TGTGCCAGCAGTTATTCGGTCTATAATTCACCCCTCCACTTT	CASSYSVYNSPLHF
-	13	-	TRBV10-3	TRBJ2-2	TGTGCCATCAGTGAGTCGGCATCCGGGGAGCTGTTTTTT	CAISESASGELFF
TRBD1	16	-	TRBV11-1	TRBJ1-1	TGTGCCAGCAGCTTAGCCGGGGGACAGGCGCCTACTGAAGCTTTCTTT	CASSLAGGQAPTEAFF
TRBD1	18	-	TRBV5-1	TRBJ1-6	TGCGCCAGCAGCTTGGGGACAGGGCTCAGCTCCTATAATTCACCCCTCCACTTT	CASSLGTGLSSYNSPLHF
TRBD1	17	-	TRBV19	TRBJ1-5	TGTGCCAGTAGTTCTCGACAGGGGGGCTATAGCAATCAGCCCCAGCATTTT	CASSSRQGGYSNQPQHF